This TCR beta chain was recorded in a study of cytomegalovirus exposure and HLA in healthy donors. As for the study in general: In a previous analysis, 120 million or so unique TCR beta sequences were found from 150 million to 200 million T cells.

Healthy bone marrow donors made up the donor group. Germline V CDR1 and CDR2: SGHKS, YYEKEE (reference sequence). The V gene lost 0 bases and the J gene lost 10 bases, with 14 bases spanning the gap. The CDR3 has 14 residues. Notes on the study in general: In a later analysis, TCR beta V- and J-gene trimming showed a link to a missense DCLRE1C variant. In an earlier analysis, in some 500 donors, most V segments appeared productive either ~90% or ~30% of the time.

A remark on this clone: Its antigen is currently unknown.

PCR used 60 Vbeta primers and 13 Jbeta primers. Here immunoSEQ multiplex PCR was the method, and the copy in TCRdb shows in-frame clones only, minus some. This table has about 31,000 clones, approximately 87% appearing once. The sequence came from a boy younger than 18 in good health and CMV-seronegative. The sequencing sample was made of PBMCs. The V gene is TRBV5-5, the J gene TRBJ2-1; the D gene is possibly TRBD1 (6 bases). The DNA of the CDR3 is TGTGCCAGCAGCTTGGGGACAGCGACGCTAGAGCAGTTCTTC. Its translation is CASSLGTATLEQFF. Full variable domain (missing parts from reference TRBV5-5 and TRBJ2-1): DAGVTQSPTHLIKTRGQQVTLRCSPISGHKSVSWYQQVLGQGPQFIFQYYEKEERGRGNFPDRFSARQFPNYSSELNVNALLLGDSALYLCASSLGTATLEQFFGPGTRLTVL.